This paragraph reports one T cell receptor (beta chain). Its target is not known. The record originates from a study of T cell repertoires in cytomegalovirus infection. Study context: Recently described HLA-C-restricted plus well-studied HLA-B-restricted CMV epitopes were used. Shared public TCR beta signatures pointed to both CMV infection and a matching HLA type.

Overall study results and limits: The ex vivo response showed dominance by HLA-C-restricted CMV-specific TCR beta clonotypes. Cumulative public TCR beta family frequency identified carriers of CMV plus the relevant HLA.

TCRdb independently ran MiXCR on the reads; one entry per CDR3 protein. The table includes about 50,000 distinct CDR3 sequences, about 19% detected once. This CDR3 region has 15 residues. Germline CDR1 SGHVS, CDR2 FNYEAQ. V was pared by 1 base and J by 3 bases, with 12 bases between. The gene calls are TRBV7-6 and TRBJ1-2, with D possibly matching TRBD1 (5 bases). Sequencing used CD8+ T cells from cultured PBMCs, obtained from culture after CMV antigen stimulation. This TCR was recovered from a human donor in good health (CMV status not recorded). Some clones in this sample may be carry-over from other donors' samples. The CDR3 sequence: CASSLELRGDYGYTF. The CDR3 coding sequence is TGTGCCAGCAGCTTAGAATTAAGGGGCGACTATGGCTACACCTTC.